This T cell receptor beta chain stems from a study of CD8+CD57+ T cells in acquired aplastic anemia. In patients chosen for sequencing, flow cytometry had shown CD8+CD57+ cell expansion. Germline V gene sequence: CDR1 KGHDR, CDR2 SFDVKD. The CDR3 spans 13 residues. V was pared by 7 bases and J by 2 bases, with 9 bases between. Profiling that covered TCR beta VDJ and CDR3 relied on genomic DNA as its template. Using its own MiXCR run on the reads, TCRdb lists one record per CDR3 protein. The table has 180,000 or so distinct CDR3 sequences, more than 45% seen once. Worth noting for this clonotype: Its target is not known.

The study's findings and limits: Between patients and controls, approximately 29 CD8+ CDR3 sequences were found in common.

The sequencing sample was made of sorted CD4+, CD8+, or CD8+CD57+ T cells (not recorded which) from PBMCs. The TCR sequence derives from a human donor with aplastic anemia. The rearrangement links TRBV24-1 to TRBJ2-3; D gene ambiguous. The CDR3 sequence is CATSRAYTDTQYF. The CDR3 DNA sequence: TGTGCCACCAGCCGGGCCTACACAGATACGCAGTATTTT.